The 13 T cell receptor beta chains below were found in one sample sequenced in a study of OX40 agonist ivuxolimab in advanced cancers. Sequencing used immunoSEQ multiplex PCR; TCRdb keeps in-frame clones, though not all of them. The table has around 80,000 clones, about 81% seen once. The sequences come from CD4+ or CD8+ T cells sorted from blood, collected in a trial of the OX40 agonist ivuxolimab. These receptors were taken from an adult with an advanced solid tumor such as melanoma, head and neck, liver or kidney cancer.

The chain recombines TRBV6-1 with TRBJ1-3; no clear D gene. Germline V gene sequence: CDR1 MNHNS, CDR2 SASEGT. CDR3 length equals 17 residues. V was cut by 2 bases and J by 4 bases, with 18 bases left in between. As DNA, the CDR3 is TGTGCCAGCAGTGAATATCTATGGGGAGGGAACGGAAACACCATATATTTT. The encoded protein is CASSEYLWGGNGNTIYF.

The chain employs TRBV7-8 and TRBJ2-7; D is unresolved. Trimming left V 5 bases short and J 3 bases short, with 11 bases between. The CDR3 contains 13 residues. CDR1 is SGHVS and CDR2 is FQNEAQ in the germline V gene. The CDR3 reads CASSIRAHYEQYF. CDR3 in DNA: TGTGCCAGCAGCATCCGGGCCCACTACGAGCAGTACTTC.

The V gene is TRBV19, the J gene TRBJ1-5; 7 nucleotides align to TRBD1. CDR3 size: 16 residues. The V gene's germline CDR1 is LNHDA and CDR2 SQIVND (reference sequence). The V and J ends lost 4 bases and 2 bases, in that order; junction bases with no gene match: 8. The CDR3, as DNA: TGTGCCAGTAGTACGAGCCTCAGGGGGGGCAATCAGCCCCAGCATTTT. Translating it yields CASSTSLRGGNQPQHF.

This clone was seen once. The CDR3 is CASRTTGSANYGYTF. DNA of the CDR3: TGTGCCAGTAGGACGACAGGATCGGCTAACTATGGCTACACCTTC. The chain combines TRBV19 with TRBJ1-2; tentatively, D is TRBD1 (6 bases). The CDR3 runs to 15 residues. Deletions cut 6 bases from V and 0 bases from J, with 14 bases between. The V gene's germline CDR1 is LNHDA and CDR2 SQIVND (reference sequence).

The chain combines TRBV30 with TRBJ1-2, with D perhaps matching TRBD1 (6 bases). Germline V gives CDR1 GTSNPN, CDR2 SVGIG (reference sequence). Trimming stripped 8 bases from V and 6 bases from J, with 22 bases between. CDR3 length: 14 residues. The CDR3 sequence: CAGSKRLQGNGYTF. The CDR3 bases are TGTGCCGGATCTAAAAGATTACAGGGAAATGGCTACACCTTC. The complete variable domain, with remaining parts taken from reference TRBV30 and TRBJ1-2, reads SQTIHQWPATLVQPVGSPLSLECTVEGTSNPNLYWYRQAAGRGLQLLFYSVGIGQISSEVPQNLSASRPQDRQFILSSKKLLLSDSGFYLCAGSKRLQGNGYTFGSGTRLTVV.

The chain recombines TRBV5-4 with TRBJ2-7; D might be TRBD1 (6 bases). Germline lookup yields CDR1 SGHNT and CDR2 YYREEE (reference sequence). The CDR3 covers 12 residues. V shed 2 bases and J shed 3 bases, with 6 bases lying between them. CDR3: CASSLGGYEQYF. CDR3 sequence (DNA): TGTGCCAGCAGCTTAGGGGGCTACGAGCAGTACTTC.

The chain uses TRBV10-3 and TRBJ1-2; no reliable D call. The CDR3 is 12 residues long. Trimming stripped 7 bases from V and 7 bases from J, with 13 bases between. Per germline, CDR1 ENHRY and CDR2 SYGVKD. CDR3: CAITQEVGGYTF. The CDR3 bases are TGTGCCATCACCCAGGAGGTTGGTGGCTACACCTTC.

The chain is built from TRBV7-9 and TRBJ1-2; the D is unclear. The V gene lost 5 bases and the J gene lost 7 bases, with 20 bases spanning the gap. From germline, CDR1 is SEHNR and CDR2 FQNEAQ (reference sequence). The CDR3 is made up of 15 amino acids. The CDR3 nucleotides are TGTGCCAGCAGCCTGGGGTTGGCGCGGGGTCCTGGCTACACCTTC. Translation gives CASSLGLARGPGYTF.

The V gene is TRBV2, the J gene TRBJ2-1; 9 positions agree with TRBD2. Per the germline V gene, CDR1 is SNHLY and CDR2 is FYNNEI. The CDR3 totals 15 residues. The junction had 11 bases not matched to a gene; V was cut back by 9 bases and J by 5 bases. This CDR3 is CARSLAGVNHNEQFF. CDR3 coding DNA: TGTGCCAGATCCTTAGCGGGAGTTAACCACAATGAGCAGTTCTTC.

The rearrangement uses TRBV18 and TRBJ2-7, with 7 bases aligning to TRBD1. The CDR3 extends over 15 amino acids. Looked up from germline, CDR1 is KGHSH and CDR2 is LQKENI. The junction had 4 bases not matched to a gene; V was cut back by 2 bases and J by 0 bases. The CDR3 nucleotides are TGTGCCAGCTCACCAAAGGACAGGCTCTCCTACGAGCAGTACTTC. It translates to CASSPKDRLSYEQYF.

The gene calls are TRBV7-9 and TRBJ2-1, with D possibly TRBD2 on 6 matching bases. The V end was cut by 6 bases, the J end by 6 bases, with 18 bases between. This CDR3 is 15 amino acids long. Per germline, CDR1 SEHNR and CDR2 FQNEAQ (reference sequence). For the CDR3, the DNA is TGTGCCAGCAGTCTTCATCGGGGGACGGGCAATGAGCAGTTCTTC. It translates to CASSLHRGTGNEQFF.

This sequence joins TRBV6-1 and TRBJ2-2; no clear D gene. The germline V gene encodes CDR1 MNHNS and CDR2 SASEGT. The CDR3 extends over 15 amino acids. V lost 2 bases to trimming and J lost 2 bases, with 9 bases between them. The CDR3 DNA follows: TGTGCCAGCAGTGAAAGTACAGAAAACACCGGGGAGCTGTTTTTT. Protein sequence: CASSESTENTGELFF.

In its sample, this clone was seen a few times. J is TRBJ1-3 and V is TRBV9; possibly TRBD1 for D (6 bases). The germline V gene has CDR1 SGDLS and CDR2 YYNGEE. V dropped 7 bases and J dropped 1 base, with 15 bases sitting between them. CDR3 length: 15 amino acids. The CDR3 nucleotides are TGTGCCAGCTCAATGTCGGGGGCATCTGGAAACACCATATATTTT. Amino acid sequence: CASSMSGASGNTIYF.